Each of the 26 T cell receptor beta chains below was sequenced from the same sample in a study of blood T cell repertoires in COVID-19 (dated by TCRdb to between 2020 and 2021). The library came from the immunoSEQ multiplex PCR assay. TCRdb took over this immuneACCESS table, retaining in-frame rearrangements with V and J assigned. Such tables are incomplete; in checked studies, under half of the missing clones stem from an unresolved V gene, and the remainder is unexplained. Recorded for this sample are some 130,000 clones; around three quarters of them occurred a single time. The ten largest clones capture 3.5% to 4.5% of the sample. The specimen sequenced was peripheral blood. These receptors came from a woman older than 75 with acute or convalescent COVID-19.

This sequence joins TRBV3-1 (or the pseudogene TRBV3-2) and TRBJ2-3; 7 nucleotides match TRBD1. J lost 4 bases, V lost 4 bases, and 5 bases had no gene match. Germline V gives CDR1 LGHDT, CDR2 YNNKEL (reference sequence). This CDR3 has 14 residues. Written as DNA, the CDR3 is TGTGCCAGCAGCCGCTCCCAGGGGGCAGATACGCAGTATTTT. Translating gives CASSRSQGADTQYF.

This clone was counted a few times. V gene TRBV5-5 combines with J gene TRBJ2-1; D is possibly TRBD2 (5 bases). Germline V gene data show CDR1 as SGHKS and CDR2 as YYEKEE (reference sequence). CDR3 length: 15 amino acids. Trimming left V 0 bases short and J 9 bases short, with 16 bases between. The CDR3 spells CASSLGSGELGEQFF. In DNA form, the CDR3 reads TGTGCCAGCAGCTTGGGGTCCGGGGAGCTGGGTGAGCAGTTCTTC. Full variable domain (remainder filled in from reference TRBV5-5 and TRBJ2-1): DAGVTQSPTHLIKTRGQQVTLRCSPISGHKSVSWYQQVLGQGPQFIFQYYEKEERGRGNFPDRFSARQFPNYSSELNVNALLLGDSALYLCASSLGSGELGEQFFGPGTRLTVL.

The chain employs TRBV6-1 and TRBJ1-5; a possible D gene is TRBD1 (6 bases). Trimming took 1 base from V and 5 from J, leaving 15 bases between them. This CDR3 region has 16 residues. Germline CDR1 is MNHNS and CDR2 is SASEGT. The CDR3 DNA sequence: TGTGCCAGCAGTGAAGGTCGGTGGGGGGGCGATCAGCCCCAGCATTTT. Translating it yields CASSEGRWGGDQPQHF.

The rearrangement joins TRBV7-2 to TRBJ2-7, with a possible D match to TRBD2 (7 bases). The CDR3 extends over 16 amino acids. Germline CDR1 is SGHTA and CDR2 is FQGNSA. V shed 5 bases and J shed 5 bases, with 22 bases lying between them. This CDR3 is CASSPGGGARTHEQYF. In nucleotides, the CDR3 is TGTGCCAGCAGCCCAGGTGGGGGGGCGCGCACCCACGAGCAGTACTTC. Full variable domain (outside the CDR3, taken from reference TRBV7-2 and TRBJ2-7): GAGVSQSPSNKVTEKGKDVELRCDPISGHTALYWYRQSLGQGLEFLIYFQGNSAPDKSGLPSDRFSAERTGGSVSTLTIQRTQQEDSAVYLCASSPGGGARTHEQYFGPGTRLTVT.

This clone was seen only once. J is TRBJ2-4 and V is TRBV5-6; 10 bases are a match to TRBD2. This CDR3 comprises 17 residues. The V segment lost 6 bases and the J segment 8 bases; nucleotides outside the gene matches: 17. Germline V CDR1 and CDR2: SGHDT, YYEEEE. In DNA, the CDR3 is TGTGCCAGCACCGCTGGGGCTAGCGGGAGCGTAGGGTACATTCAGTACTTC. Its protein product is CASTAGASGSVGYIQYF.

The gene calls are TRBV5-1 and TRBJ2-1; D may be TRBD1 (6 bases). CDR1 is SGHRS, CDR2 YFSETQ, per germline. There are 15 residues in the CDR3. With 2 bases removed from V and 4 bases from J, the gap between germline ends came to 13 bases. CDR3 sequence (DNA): TGCGCCAGCAGCTTACAGGGAGAGACATACAATGAGCAGTTCTTC. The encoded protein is CASSLQGETYNEQFF.

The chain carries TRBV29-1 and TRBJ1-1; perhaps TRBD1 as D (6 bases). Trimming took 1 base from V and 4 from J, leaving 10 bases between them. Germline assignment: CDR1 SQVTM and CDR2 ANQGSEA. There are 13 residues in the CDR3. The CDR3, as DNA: TGCAGCGTTGAAGGGACAGTGCGCACTGAAGCTTTCTTT. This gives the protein CSVEGTVRTEAFF.

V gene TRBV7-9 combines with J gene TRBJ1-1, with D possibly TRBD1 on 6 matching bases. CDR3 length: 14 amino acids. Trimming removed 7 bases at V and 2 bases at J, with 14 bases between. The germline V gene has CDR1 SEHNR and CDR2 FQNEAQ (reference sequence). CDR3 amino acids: CASISGQLNTEAFF. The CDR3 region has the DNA TGTGCCAGCATCAGCGGACAGCTAAACACTGAAGCTTTCTTT.

CDR3 sequence reads: CASSFSGASTDTQYF. CDR3 coding DNA: TGTGCCAGCAGCTTTAGCGGCGCTAGCACAGATACGCAGTATTTT. This sequence joins TRBV13 and TRBJ2-3; D possibly corresponds to TRBD2 (6 bases). Trimming cost V 3 bases and J 0 bases, with 10 bases left between them. The V gene's germline CDR1 is PRHDT and CDR2 FYEKMQ (reference sequence). This CDR3 region has 15 residues.

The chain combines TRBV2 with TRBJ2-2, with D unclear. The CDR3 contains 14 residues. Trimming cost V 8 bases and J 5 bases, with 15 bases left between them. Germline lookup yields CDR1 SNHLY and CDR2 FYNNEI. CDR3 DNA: TGTGCCAGCGCCAGCACCACGAGGACCGGGGAGCTGTTTTTT. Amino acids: CASASTTRTGELFF.

The CDR3 region has the DNA TGTGCCAGCAGTCACGACAGGACCAACACTGAAGCTTTCTTT. Residues: CASSHDRTNTEAFF. This chain connects TRBV2 to TRBJ1-1; tentatively, D is TRBD1 (6 bases). There are 14 residues in the CDR3. V shed 5 bases and J shed 2 bases, with 12 bases lying between them. Germline assignment: CDR1 SNHLY and CDR2 FYNNEI.

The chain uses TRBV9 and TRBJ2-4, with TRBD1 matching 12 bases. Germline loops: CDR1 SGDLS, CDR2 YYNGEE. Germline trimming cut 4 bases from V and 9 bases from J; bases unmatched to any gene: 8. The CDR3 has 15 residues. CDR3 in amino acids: CASSPQGQGAGIQYF. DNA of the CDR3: TGTGCCAGCAGCCCCCAGGGACAGGGGGCCGGCATTCAGTACTTC.

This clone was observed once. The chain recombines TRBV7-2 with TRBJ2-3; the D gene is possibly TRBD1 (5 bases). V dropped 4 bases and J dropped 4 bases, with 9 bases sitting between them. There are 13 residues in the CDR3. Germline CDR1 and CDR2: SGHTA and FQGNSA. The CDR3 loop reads CASSSRGADTQYF. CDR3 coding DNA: TGTGCCAGCAGCTCTAGGGGTGCAGATACGCAGTATTTT.

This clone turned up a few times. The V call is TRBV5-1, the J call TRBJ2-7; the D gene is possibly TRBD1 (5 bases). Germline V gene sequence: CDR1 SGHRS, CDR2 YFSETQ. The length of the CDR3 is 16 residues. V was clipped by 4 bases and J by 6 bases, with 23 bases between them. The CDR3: CASSTGHSGLGSEQYF. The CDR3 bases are TGCGCCAGCAGCACAGGACATTCCGGGTTGGGCTCCGAGCAGTACTTC.

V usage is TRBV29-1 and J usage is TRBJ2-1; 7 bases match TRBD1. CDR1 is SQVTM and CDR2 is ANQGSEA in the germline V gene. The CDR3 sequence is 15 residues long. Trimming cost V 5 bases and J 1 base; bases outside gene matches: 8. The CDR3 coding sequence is TGCAGCGTTACAGGGAAGGGGGCATCCTACAATGAGCAGTTCTTC. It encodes CSVTGKGASYNEQFF.

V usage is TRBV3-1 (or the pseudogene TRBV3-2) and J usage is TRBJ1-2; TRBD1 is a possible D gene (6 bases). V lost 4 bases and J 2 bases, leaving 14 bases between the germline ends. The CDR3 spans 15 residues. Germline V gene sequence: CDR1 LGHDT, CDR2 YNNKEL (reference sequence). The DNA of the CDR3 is TGTGCCAGCAGCCTCACAGGGATTCCGAACTATGGCTACACCTTC. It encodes CASSLTGIPNYGYTF.

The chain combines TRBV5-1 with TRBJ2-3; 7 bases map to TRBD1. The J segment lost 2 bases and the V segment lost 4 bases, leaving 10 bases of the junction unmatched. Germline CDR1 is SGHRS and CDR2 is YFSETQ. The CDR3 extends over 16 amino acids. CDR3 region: CASSPQGSSLTDTQYF. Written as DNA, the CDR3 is TGCGCCAGCAGCCCACAGGGGTCTTCCCTCACAGATACGCAGTATTTT.

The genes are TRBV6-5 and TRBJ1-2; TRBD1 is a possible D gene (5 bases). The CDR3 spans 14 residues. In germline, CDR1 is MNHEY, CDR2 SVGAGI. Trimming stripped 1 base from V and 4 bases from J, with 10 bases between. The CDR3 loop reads CASSYLGGPYGYTF. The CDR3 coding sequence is TGTGCCAGCAGTTACTTGGGGGGACCCTATGGCTACACCTTC.

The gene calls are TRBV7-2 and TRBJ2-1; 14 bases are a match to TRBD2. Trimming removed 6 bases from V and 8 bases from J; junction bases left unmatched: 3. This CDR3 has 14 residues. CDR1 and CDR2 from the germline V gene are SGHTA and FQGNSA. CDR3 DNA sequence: TGTGCCAGCAGTCGGACTAGCGGGAGGTATGAGCAGTTCTTC. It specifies CASSRTSGRYEQFF.

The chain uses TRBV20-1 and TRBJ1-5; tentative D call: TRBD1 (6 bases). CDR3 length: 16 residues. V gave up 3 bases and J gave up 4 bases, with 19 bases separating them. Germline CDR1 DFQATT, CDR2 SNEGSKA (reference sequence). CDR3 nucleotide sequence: TGCAGTGCTAGTTCCCATGGGGGAGGGGGAAATCAGCCCCAGCATTTT. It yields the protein CSASSHGGGGNQPQHF.

CDR3 in DNA: TGTGCCATCAGTGAAGGACGCGGGAGCTCCTACAATGAGCAGTTCTTC. Residues: CAISEGRGSSYNEQFF. The V gene is TRBV10-3, the J gene TRBJ2-1; TRBD2 aligns across 7 bases. The CDR3 spans 16 residues. CDR1 and CDR2 from the germline V gene are ENHRY and SYGVKD. The V and J ends lost 3 bases and 0 bases, in that order; junction bases with no gene match: 5.

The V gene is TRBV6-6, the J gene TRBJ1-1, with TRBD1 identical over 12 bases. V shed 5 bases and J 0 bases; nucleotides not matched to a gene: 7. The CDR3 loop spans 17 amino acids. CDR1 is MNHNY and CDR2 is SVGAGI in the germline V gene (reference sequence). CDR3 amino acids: CASSQGDRGHLNTEAFF. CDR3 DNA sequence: TGTGCCAGCAGTCAGGGGGACAGGGGGCATCTGAACACTGAAGCTTTCTTT.

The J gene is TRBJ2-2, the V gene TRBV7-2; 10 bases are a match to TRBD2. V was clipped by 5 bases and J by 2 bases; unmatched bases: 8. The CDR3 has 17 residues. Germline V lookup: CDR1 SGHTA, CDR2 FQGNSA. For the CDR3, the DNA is TGTGCCAGCAGCGCGGCTAGCGGGGGACTAAACACCGGGGAGCTGTTTTTT. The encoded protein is CASSAASGGLNTGELFF.

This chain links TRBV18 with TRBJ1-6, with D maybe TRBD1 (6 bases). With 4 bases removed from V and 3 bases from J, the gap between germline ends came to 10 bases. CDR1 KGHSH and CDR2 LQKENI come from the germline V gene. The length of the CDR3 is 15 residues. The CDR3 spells CASSRQEDYNSPLHF. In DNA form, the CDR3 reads TGTGCCAGCTCACGACAGGAGGACTATAATTCACCCCTCCACTTT.

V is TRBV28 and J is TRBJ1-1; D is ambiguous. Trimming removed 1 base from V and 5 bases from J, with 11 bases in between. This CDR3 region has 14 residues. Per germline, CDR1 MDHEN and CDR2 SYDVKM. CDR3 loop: CASSLSRSQTEAFF. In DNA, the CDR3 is TGTGCCAGCAGTTTATCTAGGTCGCAGACTGAAGCTTTCTTT.

As DNA, the CDR3 is TGTGCCAGCAGTACCCAGGGCGACTATGGCTACACCTTC. Its translation: CASSTQGDYGYTF. The chain couples TRBV28 to TRBJ1-2, with a possible D match to TRBD1 (5 bases). V dropped 5 bases and J dropped 3 bases, with 10 bases sitting between them. CDR1 is MDHEN, CDR2 SYDVKM, per germline. This CDR3 contains 13 residues.